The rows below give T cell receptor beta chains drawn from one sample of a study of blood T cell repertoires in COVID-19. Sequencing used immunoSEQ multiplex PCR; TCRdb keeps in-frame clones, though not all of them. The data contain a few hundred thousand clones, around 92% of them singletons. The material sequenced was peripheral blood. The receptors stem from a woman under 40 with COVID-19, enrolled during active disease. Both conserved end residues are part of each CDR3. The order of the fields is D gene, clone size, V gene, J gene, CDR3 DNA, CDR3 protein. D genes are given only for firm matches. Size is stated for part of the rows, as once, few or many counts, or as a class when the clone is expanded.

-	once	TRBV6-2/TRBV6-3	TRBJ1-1	TGTGCCAGCAGTTTAAATTTCGGGGGGACTGAAGCTTTCTTT	CASSLNFGGTEAFF
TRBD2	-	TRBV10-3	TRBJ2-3	TGTGCCATCAGTGAGTCCCCCCTAGCGGGAAGCACAGATACGCAGTATTTT	CAISESPLAGSTDTQYF
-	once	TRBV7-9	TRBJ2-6	TGTGCCAGCAGCTTTTTCCCAGGCCCACTTTTATCCGGGGCCAACGTCCTGACTTTC	CASSFFPGPLLSGANVLTF
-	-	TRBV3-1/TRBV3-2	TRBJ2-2	TGTGCCAGCAGCCATCGTGGGCTGTATACCGGGGAGCTGTTTTTT	CASSHRGLYTGELFF
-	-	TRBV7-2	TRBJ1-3	TGTGCCAGCAGCTTAGCGCAGAACTCTGGAAACACCATATATTTT	CASSLAQNSGNTIYF
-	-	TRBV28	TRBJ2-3	TGTGCCAGCAGTTTTTCGCGCGCCACTAAAACAGATACGCAGTATTTT	CASSFSRATKTDTQYF
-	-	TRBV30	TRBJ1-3	TGTGCCTGGAGTAGGGGGACGTGGGCATCTTCTGGAAACACCATATATTTT	CAWSRGTWASSGNTIYF
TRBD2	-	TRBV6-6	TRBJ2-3	TGTGCCAGCAGGCGAGGGACTAGCGGGAGTGGCACAGATACGCAGTATTTT	CASRRGTSGSGTDTQYF
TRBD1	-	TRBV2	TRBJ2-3	TGTGCCAGCAGTGCAGACAGGGGTTTCACAGATACGCAGTATTTT	CASSADRGFTDTQYF
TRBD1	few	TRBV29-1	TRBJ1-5	TGCAGCGTGTCGGACAGGGGGCTTGCGGAGCCCCAGCATTTT	CSVSDRGLAEPQHF
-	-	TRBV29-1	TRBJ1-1	TGCAGCGTAAGACAGGATCGGAACACTGAAGCTTTCTTT	CSVRQDRNTEAFF
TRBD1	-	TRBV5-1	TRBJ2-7	TGCGCCAGCAGACAAGGACAGGGGGCCTCCTACGAGCAGTACTTC	CASRQGQGASYEQYF
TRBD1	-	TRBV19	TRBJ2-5	TGTGCCAGTAGTAGGGACAGGGGAGAGACCCAGTACTTC	CASSRDRGETQYF
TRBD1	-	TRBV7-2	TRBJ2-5	TGTGCCAGCAGCTCCTCCGGGACAGGGGGTTTGGAGACCCAGTACTTC	CASSSSGTGGLETQYF
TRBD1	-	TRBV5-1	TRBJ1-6	TGCGCCAGCAGCTTGTTTGGGACAGGGAATTCACCCCTCCACTTT	CASSLFGTGNSPLHF